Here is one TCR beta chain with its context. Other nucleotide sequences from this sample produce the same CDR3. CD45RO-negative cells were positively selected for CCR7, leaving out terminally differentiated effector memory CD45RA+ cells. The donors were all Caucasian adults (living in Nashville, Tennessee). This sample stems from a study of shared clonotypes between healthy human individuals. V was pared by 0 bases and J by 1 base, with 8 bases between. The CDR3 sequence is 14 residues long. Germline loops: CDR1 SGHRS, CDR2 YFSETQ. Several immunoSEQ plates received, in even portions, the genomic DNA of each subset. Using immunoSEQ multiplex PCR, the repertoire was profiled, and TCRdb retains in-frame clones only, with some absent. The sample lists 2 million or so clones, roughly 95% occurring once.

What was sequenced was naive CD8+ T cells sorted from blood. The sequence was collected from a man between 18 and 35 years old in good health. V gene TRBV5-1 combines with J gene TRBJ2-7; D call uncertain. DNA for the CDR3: TGCGCCAGCAGCTTGGCCGTCGGTTCCTACGAGCAGTACTTC. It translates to CASSLAVGSYEQYF.